This T cell receptor beta chain was sequenced during a study of cytomegalovirus exposure and HLA in healthy donors. Whole-study results and caveats: While the bulk of TCR sequences proved rare, some public TCRs turned up in many donors.

Researchers ran the PCR with 60 Vbeta and 13 Jbeta primers. Clones were read by immunoSEQ multiplex PCR, and TCRdb kept only the in-frame ones, dropping some. In the table there are about 180,000 clones, 75% to 80% of which are singletons. This CDR3 has 15 residues. Trimming pared 6 bases from V and 6 bases from J, leaving 20 bases between. CDR1 is MNHNS, CDR2 SASEGT, per germline. This clone was found a few times. What it recognizes is unknown. The TCR was taken from a man in his forties in good health and CMV-seropositive. The V call is TRBV6-1, the J call TRBJ1-2; D perhaps matches TRBD1 (6 bases). Sequenced: PBMCs. In DNA, the CDR3 is TGTGCCAGCAGCATTAAAAGGGACACCAGGAATGGCTACACCTTC. This sequence encodes CASSIKRDTRNGYTF.